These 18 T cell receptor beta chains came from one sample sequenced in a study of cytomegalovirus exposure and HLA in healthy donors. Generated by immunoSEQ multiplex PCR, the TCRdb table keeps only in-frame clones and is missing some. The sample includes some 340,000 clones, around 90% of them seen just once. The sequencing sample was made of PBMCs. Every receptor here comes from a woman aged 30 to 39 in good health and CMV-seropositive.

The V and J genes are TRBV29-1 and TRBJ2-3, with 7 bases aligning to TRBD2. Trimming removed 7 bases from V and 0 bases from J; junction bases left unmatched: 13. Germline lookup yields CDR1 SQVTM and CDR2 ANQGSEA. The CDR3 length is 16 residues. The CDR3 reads CSAGGVQGDSTDTQYF. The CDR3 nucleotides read TGCAGCGCTGGGGGGGTTCAGGGCGATAGCACAGATACGCAGTATTTT.

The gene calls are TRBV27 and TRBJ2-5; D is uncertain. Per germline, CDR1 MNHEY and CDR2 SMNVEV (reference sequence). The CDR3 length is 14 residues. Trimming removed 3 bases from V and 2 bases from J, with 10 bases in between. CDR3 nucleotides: TGTGCCAGCAGTTTCATTCCCCGTCAAGAGACCCAGTACTTC. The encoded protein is CASSFIPRQETQYF.

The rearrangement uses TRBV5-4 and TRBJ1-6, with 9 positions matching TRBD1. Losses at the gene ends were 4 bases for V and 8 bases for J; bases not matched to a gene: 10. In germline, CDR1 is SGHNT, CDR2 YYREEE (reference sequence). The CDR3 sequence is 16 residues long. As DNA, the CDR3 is TGTGCCAGCAGCCTCCCGGGACAGGGTAGGCATTCACCCCTCCACTTT. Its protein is CASSLPGQGRHSPLHF.

The CDR3 sequence is CASSLGNLGGEQYF. CDR3 in DNA: TGTGCCAGCAGCTTAGGGAATTTGGGGGGCGAGCAGTACTTC. The chain couples TRBV7-7 to TRBJ2-7, with D possibly TRBD2 on 6 matching bases. Per germline, CDR1 SSHAT and CDR2 FNYEAQ (reference sequence). V dropped 1 base and J dropped 6 bases, with 13 bases sitting between them. The length of the CDR3 is 14 residues.

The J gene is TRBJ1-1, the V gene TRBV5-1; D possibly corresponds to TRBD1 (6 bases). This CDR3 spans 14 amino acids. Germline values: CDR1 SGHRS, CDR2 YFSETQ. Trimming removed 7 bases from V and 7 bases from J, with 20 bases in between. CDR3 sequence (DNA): TGCGCCAGCGAACAGGGCACCACCAATTTTGAAGCTTTCTTT. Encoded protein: CASEQGTTNFEAFF. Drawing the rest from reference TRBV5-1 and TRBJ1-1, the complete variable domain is KAGVTQTPRYLIKTRGQQVTLSCSPISGHRSVSWYQQTPGQGLQFLFEYFSETQRNKGNFPGRFSGRQFSNSRSEMNVSTLELGDSALYLCASEQGTTNFEAFFGQGTRLTVV.

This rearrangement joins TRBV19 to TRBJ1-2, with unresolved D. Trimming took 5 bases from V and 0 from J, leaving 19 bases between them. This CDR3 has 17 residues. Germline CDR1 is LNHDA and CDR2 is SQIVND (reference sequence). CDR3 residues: CASSPEEVGLPNYGYTF. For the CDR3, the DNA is TGTGCCAGTAGTCCCGAGGAGGTGGGTCTCCCTAACTATGGCTACACCTTC. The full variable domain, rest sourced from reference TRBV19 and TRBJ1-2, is DGGITQSPKYLFRKEGQNVTLSCEQNLNHDAMYWYRQDPGQGLRLIYYSQIVNDFQKGDIAEGYSVSREKKESFPLTVTSAQKNPTAFYLCASSPEEVGLPNYGYTFGSGTRLTVV.

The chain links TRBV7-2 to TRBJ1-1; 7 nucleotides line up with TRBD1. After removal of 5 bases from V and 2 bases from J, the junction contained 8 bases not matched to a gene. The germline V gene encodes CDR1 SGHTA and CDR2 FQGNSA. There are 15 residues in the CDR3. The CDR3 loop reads CASSPQGGGNTEAFF. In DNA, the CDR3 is TGTGCCAGCAGCCCTCAGGGGGGGGGAAACACTGAAGCTTTCTTT.

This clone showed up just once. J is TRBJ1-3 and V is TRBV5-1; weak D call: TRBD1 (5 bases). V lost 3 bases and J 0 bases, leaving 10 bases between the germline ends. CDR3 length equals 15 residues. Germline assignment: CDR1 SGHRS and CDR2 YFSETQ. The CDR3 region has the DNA TGCGCCAGCAGCTCGGAGGGGATCTCTGGAAACACCATATATTTT. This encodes CASSSEGISGNTIYF. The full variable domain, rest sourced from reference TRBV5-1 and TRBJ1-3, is KAGVTQTPRYLIKTRGQQVTLSCSPISGHRSVSWYQQTPGQGLQFLFEYFSETQRNKGNFPGRFSGRQFSNSRSEMNVSTLELGDSALYLCASSSEGISGNTIYFGEGSWLTVV.

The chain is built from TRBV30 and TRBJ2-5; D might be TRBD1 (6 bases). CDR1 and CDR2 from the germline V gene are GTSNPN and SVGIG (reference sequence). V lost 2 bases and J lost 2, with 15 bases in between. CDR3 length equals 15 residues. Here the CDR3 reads CAWSTGQQGQETQYF. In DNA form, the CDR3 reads TGTGCCTGGAGTACCGGACAACAGGGACAAGAGACCCAGTACTTC.

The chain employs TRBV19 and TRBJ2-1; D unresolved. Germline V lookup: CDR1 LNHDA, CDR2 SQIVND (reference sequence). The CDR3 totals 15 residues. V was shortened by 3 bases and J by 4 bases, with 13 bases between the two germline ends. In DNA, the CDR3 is TGTGCCAGTAGTATTCAGCCTGCTGGATACAATGAGCAGTTCTTC. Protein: CASSIQPAGYNEQFF.

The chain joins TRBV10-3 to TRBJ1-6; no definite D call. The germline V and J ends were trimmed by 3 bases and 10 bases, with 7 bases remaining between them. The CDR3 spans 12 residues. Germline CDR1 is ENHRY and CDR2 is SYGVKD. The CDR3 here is CAISEGKSPLHF. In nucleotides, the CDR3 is TGTGCCATCAGTGAAGGGAAATCACCCCTCCACTTT.

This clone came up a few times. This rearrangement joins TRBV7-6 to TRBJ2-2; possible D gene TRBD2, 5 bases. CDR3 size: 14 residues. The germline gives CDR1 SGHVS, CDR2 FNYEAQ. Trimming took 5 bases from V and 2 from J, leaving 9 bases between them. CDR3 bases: TGTGCCAGCAGCCCTCGGGGAAACACCGGGGAGCTGTTTTTT. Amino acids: CASSPRGNTGELFF.

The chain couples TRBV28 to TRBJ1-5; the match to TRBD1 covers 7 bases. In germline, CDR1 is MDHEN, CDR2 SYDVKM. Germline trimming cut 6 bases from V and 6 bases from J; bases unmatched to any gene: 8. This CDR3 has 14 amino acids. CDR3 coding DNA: TGTGCCAGCAGGCCTGACAGGGATACTCAGCCCCAGCATTTT. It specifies CASRPDRDTQPQHF.

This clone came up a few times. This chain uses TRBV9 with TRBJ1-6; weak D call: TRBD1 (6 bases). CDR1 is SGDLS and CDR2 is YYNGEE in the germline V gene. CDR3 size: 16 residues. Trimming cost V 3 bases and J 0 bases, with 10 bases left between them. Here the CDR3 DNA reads TGTGCCAGCAGCGCCCTGGACAGCTCCTATAATTCACCCCTCCACTTT. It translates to CASSALDSSYNSPLHF.

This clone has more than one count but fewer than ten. The CDR3 DNA reads TGTGCTAGTGGCCCGAACCGGGGGACCCAGTACTTC. Translating gives CASGPNRGTQYF. This sequence joins TRBV12-5 and TRBJ2-5; D might be TRBD2 (5 bases). Trimming cost V 6 bases and J 7 bases, with 12 bases left between them. This CDR3 is 12 amino acids long. Germline V gene sequence: CDR1 LGHNT, CDR2 FRNRAP.

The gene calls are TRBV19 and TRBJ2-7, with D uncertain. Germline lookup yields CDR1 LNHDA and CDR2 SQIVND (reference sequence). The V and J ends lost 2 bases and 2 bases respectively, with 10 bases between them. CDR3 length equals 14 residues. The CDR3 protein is CASSIFLNTYEQYF. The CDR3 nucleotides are TGTGCCAGTAGTATATTCCTCAATACCTACGAGCAGTACTTC. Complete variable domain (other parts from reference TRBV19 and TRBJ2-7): DGGITQSPKYLFRKEGQNVTLSCEQNLNHDAMYWYRQDPGQGLRLIYYSQIVNDFQKGDIAEGYSVSREKKESFPLTVTSAQKNPTAFYLCASSIFLNTYEQYFGPGTRLTVT.

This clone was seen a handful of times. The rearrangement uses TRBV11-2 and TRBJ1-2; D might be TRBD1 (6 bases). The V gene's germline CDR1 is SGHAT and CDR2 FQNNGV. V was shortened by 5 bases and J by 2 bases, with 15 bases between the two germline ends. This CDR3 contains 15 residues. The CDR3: CASSKFRDTNYGYTF. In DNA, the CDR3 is TGTGCCAGCAGCAAATTCCGGGACACCAACTATGGCTACACCTTC.

The CDR3 here is CASSLALGGAYEQYF. The CDR3 DNA is TGTGCCAGCAGCTTAGCGCTAGGGGGGGCCTACGAGCAGTACTTC. The genes are TRBV7-9 and TRBJ2-7, with a weak D call TRBD2 (7 bases). Germline-derived CDR1 and CDR2 are SEHNR and FQNEAQ (reference sequence). This CDR3 has 15 residues. Trimming left V 0 bases short and J 2 bases short, with 11 bases between.